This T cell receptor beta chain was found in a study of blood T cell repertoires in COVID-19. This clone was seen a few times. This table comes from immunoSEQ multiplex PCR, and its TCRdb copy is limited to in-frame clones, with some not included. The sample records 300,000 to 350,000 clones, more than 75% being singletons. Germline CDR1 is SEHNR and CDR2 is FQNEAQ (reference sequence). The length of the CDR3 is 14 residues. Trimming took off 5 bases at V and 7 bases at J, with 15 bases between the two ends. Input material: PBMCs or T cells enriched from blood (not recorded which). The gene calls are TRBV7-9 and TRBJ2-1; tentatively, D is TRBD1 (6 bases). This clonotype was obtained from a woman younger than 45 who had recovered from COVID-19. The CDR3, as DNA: TGTGCCAGCAGCAACCGGGACAAGGGTAATGAGCAGTTCTTC. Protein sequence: CASSNRDKGNEQFF.